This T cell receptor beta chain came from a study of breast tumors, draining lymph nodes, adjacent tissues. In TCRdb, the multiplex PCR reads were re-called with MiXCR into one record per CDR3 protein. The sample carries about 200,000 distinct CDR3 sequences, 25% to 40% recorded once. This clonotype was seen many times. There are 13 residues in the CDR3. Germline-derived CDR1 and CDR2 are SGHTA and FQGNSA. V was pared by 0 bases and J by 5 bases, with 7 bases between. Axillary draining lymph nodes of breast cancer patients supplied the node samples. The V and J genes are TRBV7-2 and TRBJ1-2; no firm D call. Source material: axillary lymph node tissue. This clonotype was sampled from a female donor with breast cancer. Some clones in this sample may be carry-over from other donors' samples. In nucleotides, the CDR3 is TGTGCCAGCAGCTTAGCCCCAGGATATGGCTACACCTTC. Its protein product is CASSLAPGYGYTF.